Below, 8 T cell receptor beta chains from the same sample are listed, as sequenced in a study of cytomegalovirus exposure and HLA in healthy donors (dated by TCRdb to the late 2010s). The library was generated by the immunoSEQ multiplex PCR assay. The multiplex PCR relied on a mix of 60 forward primers for TCR Vbeta segments and 13 reverse primers for TCR Jbeta segments. In TCRdb, the immuneACCESS table is reduced to in-frame sequences with V and J assigned. These tables do not hold every clone; where another copy was compared, an unresolved V gene accounts for under half, and the others remain unexplained. Here the sample has over 150,000 clones; approximately 79% occur a single time. The top ten clones comprise 2.1% of the sample. Sequenced: PBMCs. These TCRs come from a man aged 40-49 years in good health and CMV-seronegative.

The V call is TRBV14, the J call TRBJ1-1; 7 bases agree with TRBD1. Losses at the gene ends were 4 bases for V and 4 bases for J; bases not matched to a gene: 3. Germline-derived CDR1 and CDR2 are SGHDN and FVKESK. The length of the CDR3 is 13 residues. The CDR3 is CASSRDRVTEAFF. The CDR3, as DNA: TGTGCCAGCAGCCGTGACAGGGTCACTGAAGCTTTCTTT.

This chain joins TRBV1 and TRBJ2-4; the table gives TRBD2 as D, unverified against the DNA. TRBV1 is reported as a pseudogene. The CDR3 sequence is 17 residues long. Here the CDR3 DNA reads TGCACCAGCAGCCAAGATCTTGGGAGGGGGAGGGTGAACATTCAGTACTTC. Its protein product is CTSSQDLGRGRVNIQYF.

About this clone itself: One end of the junction is discordant with germline, which a read error may explain. V usage is TRBV7-7 and J usage is TRBJ2-2; the D is unclear. The CDR3 loop spans 15 amino acids. CDR1 and CDR2 from the germline V gene are SSHAT and FNYEAQ (reference sequence). CDR3 nucleotide sequence: TGTGCTAGCAGCTTAGGTGCGCCGAACACCGGGGAGCTGTTTTTT. It specifies CASSLGAPNTGELFF.

The chain uses TRBV28 and TRBJ1-4; 8 bases fit TRBD1. CDR1 MDHEN and CDR2 SYDVKM come from the germline V gene. The V segment lost 5 bases and the J segment 7 bases; nucleotides outside the gene matches: 6. CDR3 size: 14 residues. CDR3 bases: TGTGCCAGCAGTCCAGGGGGCGCCTCTGAAAAACTGTTTTTT. Amino acid sequence: CASSPGGASEKLFF.

V and J are TRBV9 and TRBJ2-2; 7 nucleotides align to TRBD2. The germline CDR1 and CDR2 sequences are SGDLS and YYNGEE. The CDR3 is 16 residues long. The junction had 3 bases not matched to a gene; V was cut back by 0 bases and J by 1 base. The CDR3 coding sequence is TGTGCCAGCAGCGTAGGTACGGGAGGGAACACCGGGGAGCTGTTTTTT. Protein product: CASSVGTGGNTGELFF.

The chain carries TRBV7-2 and TRBJ2-2, with a weak D call TRBD2 (7 bases). Looked up from germline, CDR1 is SGHTA and CDR2 is FQGNSA. The CDR3 contains 17 residues. V lost 1 base and J 5 bases, leaving 17 bases between the germline ends. The CDR3, as DNA: TGTGCCAGCAGCTTAGATTTTGGGGGAGGGGGTACCGGGGAGCTGTTTTTT. Translation gives CASSLDFGGGGTGELFF.

The chain recombines TRBV9 with TRBJ2-5; TRBD2 agrees at 13 bases. The end of the DNA fits TRBJ2-7 better, so the J call may be wrong. The germline CDR1 and CDR2 sequences are SGDLS and YYNGEE. CDR3 size: 17 residues. CDR3 sequence reads: CASSVAPTSGRRYEQYF. CDR3 sequence (DNA): TGTGCCAGCAGCGTCGCCCCGACTAGCGGGAGGCGCTACGAGCAGTACTTC.

The chain is built from TRBV11-1 and TRBJ2-1; 8 bases match TRBD2. This CDR3 spans 15 amino acids. The V segment lost 3 bases and the J segment 6 bases; nucleotides outside the gene matches: 7. Germline V gene lookup returns CDR1 SGHAT and CDR2 FQDESV (reference sequence). In DNA, the CDR3 is TGTGCCAGCAGCTTCCGGCTAGCGGGTCGCAATGAGCAGTTCTTC. Translated: CASSFRLAGRNEQFF.